This T cell receptor (beta chain) was found in a study of identifying expanded T cells in peripheral blood. TCRdb's copy holds only in-frame clones and misses some; the assay was immunoSEQ multiplex PCR. The data contain about 100,000 clones, over 70% of them seen just once; the ten biggest clones take up less than 7%. This CDR3 is built from 14 residues. Germline V gene lookup returns CDR1 SGHRS and CDR2 YFSETQ. V shed 0 bases and J shed 3 bases, with 9 bases lying between them. The V call is TRBV5-1, the J call TRBJ1-1; D call uncertain. Sample: blood. This receptor was taken from a person aged 18 to 70 in good health. For the CDR3, the DNA is TGCGCCAGCAGCTTGGAGGGCAGATACACTGAAGCTTTCTTT. Protein product: CASSLEGRYTEAFF.